The present TCR beta chain was sequenced within a study of blood T cell repertoires in COVID-19. As for the study in general: The United States, Italy and Spain were the sources of the acute and convalescent COVID-19 samples.

Patients in Seattle were enrolled during active infection, then followed longitudinally. This CDR3 spans 12 amino acids. CDR1 LGHDT and CDR2 YNNKEL come from the germline V gene (reference sequence). This clone was counted a few times. An end of the junction does not agree with germline; a read error may underlie this. Authors' processing steps: Nucleated cell number was recorded as an estimate derived from reference gene primer amplification. Produced via immunoSEQ multiplex PCR; TCRdb's table is partial and in-frame only. The DNA gave D and trimming, while V, J and clone size come from that table. The table records a few hundred thousand clones, about 82% of them present only once.

Sequenced sample: peripheral blood. The clonotype was recovered from a woman aged 70 to 79 with COVID-19, enrolled during active disease. The J gene is TRBJ1-2, the V gene TRBV3-1 (or the pseudogene TRBV3-2), with 8 positions matching TRBD1. The CDR3 is CASSQPTGGFVF. In nucleotides, the CDR3 is TGTGCCAGCAGCCAACCCACAGGGGGGTTTGTCTTC.